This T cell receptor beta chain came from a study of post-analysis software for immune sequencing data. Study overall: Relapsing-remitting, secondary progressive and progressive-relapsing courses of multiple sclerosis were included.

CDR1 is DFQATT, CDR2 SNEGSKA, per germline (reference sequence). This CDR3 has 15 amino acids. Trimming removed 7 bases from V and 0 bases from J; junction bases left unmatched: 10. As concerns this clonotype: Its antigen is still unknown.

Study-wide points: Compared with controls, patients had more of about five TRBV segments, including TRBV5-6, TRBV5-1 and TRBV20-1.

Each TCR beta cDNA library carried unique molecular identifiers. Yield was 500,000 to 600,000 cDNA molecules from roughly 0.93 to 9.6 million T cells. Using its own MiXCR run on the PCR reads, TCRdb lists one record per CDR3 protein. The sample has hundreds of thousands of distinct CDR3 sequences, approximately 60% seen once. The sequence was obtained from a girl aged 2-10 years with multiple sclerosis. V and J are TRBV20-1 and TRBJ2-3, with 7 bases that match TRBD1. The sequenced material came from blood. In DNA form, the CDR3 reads TGCAGTGTTTACCTGGACAGGTCTAGCACAGATACGCAGTATTTT. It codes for CSVYLDRSSTDTQYF.